A selection of T cell receptor beta chains follows, all from one sample in a study of T cell clones after liver transplantation. Method: immunoSEQ multiplex PCR; TCRdb's copy keeps in-frame clones and lacks some. The table lists some 75,000 clones, 75% to 90% of them singletons. Sequencing used CD4+ T cells from blood, obtained before liver transplant. The receptors come from a human donor who received a liver transplant. CDR3s include the opening cysteine and the closing phenylalanine or tryptophan. D genes are given only for firm matches. The listing skips clone size in some rows; elsewhere it reads once, few, many or a size class.

d_call: .; cdr3_length: 13; clone_size: .; v_call: TRBV29-1; j_call: TRBJ2-1; cdr3_nt: TGCAGCGTTGTCTCCCAGGCCTACAATGAGCAGTTCTTC; cdr3_aa: CSVVSQAYNEQFF
d_call: .; cdr3_length: 13; clone_size: .; v_call: TRBV6-6; j_call: TRBJ1-1; cdr3_nt: TGTGCCAGCAGTTACTCGATGAGTGGCAAAGCTTTCTTT; cdr3_aa: CASSYSMSGKAFF
d_call: .; cdr3_length: 15; clone_size: .; v_call: TRBV18; j_call: TRBJ1-2; cdr3_nt: TGTGCCAGCTCAGAGGCGTGGGGTTTGGTAGATGGCTACACCTTC; cdr3_aa: CASSEAWGLVDGYTF
d_call: .; cdr3_length: 15; clone_size: .; v_call: TRBV19; j_call: TRBJ1-4; cdr3_nt: TGTGCCAGTACACGAAGGGCCGCAACTAATGAAAAACTGTTTTTT; cdr3_aa: CASTRRAATNEKLFF
d_call: .; cdr3_length: 16; clone_size: .; v_call: TRBV28; j_call: TRBJ1-1; cdr3_nt: TGTGCCAGCAGCCTCGCAATCGCGGGCAGTTTCACTGAAGCTTTCTTT; cdr3_aa: CASSLAIAGSFTEAFF
d_call: .; cdr3_length: 11; clone_size: once; v_call: TRBV20-1; j_call: TRBJ1-2; cdr3_nt: TGCAGTGCTAGAATGGGTCTAGGCTACACCTTC; cdr3_aa: CSARMGLGYTF
d_call: .; cdr3_length: 14; clone_size: .; v_call: TRBV6-5; j_call: TRBJ2-1; cdr3_nt: TGTGCCAGCAGTAAGAGGCAAGTTTATGCCGAGCAGTTCTTC; cdr3_aa: CASSKRQVYAEQFF
d_call: .; cdr3_length: 13; clone_size: .; v_call: TRBV5-1; j_call: TRBJ2-7; cdr3_nt: TGCGCCAGCAGCTTGACGTCTCCCTACGAGCAGTACTTC; cdr3_aa: CASSLTSPYEQYF
d_call: .; cdr3_length: 14; clone_size: .; v_call: TRBV18; j_call: TRBJ1-2; cdr3_nt: TGTGCCAGCTCACCGGAGGACAGCCTTTCTGGCTACACCTTC; cdr3_aa: CASSPEDSLSGYTF
d_call: TRBD1; cdr3_length: 14; clone_size: .; v_call: TRBV5-4; j_call: TRBJ2-5; cdr3_nt: TGTGCCAGCAGCTTGAGAAAGGGACAGGAGACCCAGTACTTC; cdr3_aa: CASSLRKGQETQYF
d_call: .; cdr3_length: 16; clone_size: .; v_call: TRBV5-1; j_call: TRBJ1-5; cdr3_nt: TGCGCCAGCAGCCCTGGGACGGTGAATAGCAATCAGCCCCAGCATTTT; cdr3_aa: CASSPGTVNSNQPQHF
d_call: TRBD1; cdr3_length: 16; clone_size: .; v_call: TRBV18; j_call: TRBJ1-2; cdr3_nt: TGTGCCAGCTCACCACGCGGTCACCAGGGGGATGATGGCTACACCTTC; cdr3_aa: CASSPRGHQGDDGYTF
d_call: TRBD1; cdr3_length: 17; clone_size: .; v_call: TRBV6-1; j_call: TRBJ1-2; cdr3_nt: TGTGCCAGCAGTGAACTGGGGACAGCAGGTCTTAGCTATGGCTACACCTTC; cdr3_aa: CASSELGTAGLSYGYTF
d_call: .; cdr3_length: 14; clone_size: .; v_call: TRBV28; j_call: TRBJ2-1; cdr3_nt: TGTGCCAGCAGCGACCCGACCGGGTACAATGAGCAGTTCTTC; cdr3_aa: CASSDPTGYNEQFF
d_call: .; cdr3_length: 15; clone_size: few; v_call: TRBV5-1; j_call: TRBJ1-2; cdr3_nt: TGCGCCAGCAGCTTGGCGTACAGACCAAACTATGGCTACACCTTC; cdr3_aa: CASSLAYRPNYGYTF
d_call: TRBD1; cdr3_length: 17; clone_size: .; v_call: TRBV28; j_call: TRBJ1-1; cdr3_nt: TGTGCCAGCAGTTTCACCCAGGGGGCGGTTGAGGCCACTGAAGCTTTCTTT; cdr3_aa: CASSFTQGAVEATEAFF
d_call: TRBD2; cdr3_length: 16; clone_size: .; v_call: TRBV4-3; j_call: TRBJ2-3; cdr3_nt: TGCGCCAGCAGCCAAGGGAACGCGGGAGTCGGGGATACGCAGTATTTT; cdr3_aa: CASSQGNAGVGDTQYF
d_call: .; cdr3_length: 12; clone_size: .; v_call: TRBV6-6; j_call: TRBJ2-7; cdr3_nt: TGTGCCAGCAGTTCCACTAGTTACGAGCAGTACTTC; cdr3_aa: CASSSTSYEQYF
d_call: .; cdr3_length: 16; clone_size: .; v_call: TRBV4-1; j_call: TRBJ2-1; cdr3_nt: TGCGCCAGCAGCCAAGATAGAAATGCAGGGACAATGGTGCAGTTCTTC; cdr3_aa: CASSQDRNAGTMVQFF
d_call: TRBD2; cdr3_length: 15; clone_size: .; v_call: TRBV27; j_call: TRBJ2-7; cdr3_nt: TGTGCCAGCAGTAGGACTAGCGCACCTACCTACGAGCAGTACTTC; cdr3_aa: CASSRTSAPTYEQYF
d_call: .; cdr3_length: 15; clone_size: .; v_call: TRBV7-2; j_call: TRBJ1-5; cdr3_nt: TGTGCCAGCAGCTCCACCAGTCTCTTCAATCAGCCCCAGCATTTT; cdr3_aa: CASSSTSLFNQPQHF
d_call: TRBD1; cdr3_length: 19; clone_size: once; v_call: TRBV5-1; j_call: TRBJ1-3; cdr3_nt: TGCGCCAGCAGCTTGATTTGGACAGGGGCCGGTCTCGGCGGAAACACCATATATTTT; cdr3_aa: CASSLIWTGAGLGGNTIYF
d_call: TRBD2; cdr3_length: 15; clone_size: .; v_call: TRBV7-7; j_call: TRBJ2-2; cdr3_nt: TGTGCCAGCAGCCAGACTAGCGGGAACACCGGGGAGCTGTTTTTT; cdr3_aa: CASSQTSGNTGELFF
d_call: .; cdr3_length: 15; clone_size: .; v_call: TRBV28; j_call: TRBJ2-1; cdr3_nt: TGTGCCAGCAGTTTCTGGGGTTCGGGTACAAATGAGCAGTTCTTC; cdr3_aa: CASSFWGSGTNEQFF
d_call: .; cdr3_length: 12; clone_size: .; v_call: TRBV2; j_call: TRBJ1-1; cdr3_nt: TGTGCCAGCAGGAGGGGCGATATTCGAGCTTTCTTT; cdr3_aa: CASRRGDIRAFF
d_call: TRBD1; cdr3_length: 13; clone_size: .; v_call: TRBV7-3; j_call: TRBJ1-1; cdr3_nt: TGTGCCAGCAGTCGGGACAGGGTCACTGAAGCTTTCTTT; cdr3_aa: CASSRDRVTEAFF
d_call: .; cdr3_length: 14; clone_size: .; v_call: TRBV9; j_call: TRBJ1-2; cdr3_nt: TGTGCCAGCAGCAAGGACAGAGGGAACTATGGCTACACCTTC; cdr3_aa: CASSKDRGNYGYTF
d_call: TRBD2; cdr3_length: 15; clone_size: .; v_call: TRBV25-1; j_call: TRBJ2-1; cdr3_nt: TGTGCCAGCAGTGCCGGGACTAGCGGGAGCTATGAGCAGTTCTTC; cdr3_aa: CASSAGTSGSYEQFF
d_call: TRBD1; cdr3_length: 14; clone_size: .; v_call: TRBV5-1; j_call: TRBJ2-5; cdr3_nt: TGCGCCAGCAGCGACCGGACAGGGGTCGAGACCCAGTACTTC; cdr3_aa: CASSDRTGVETQYF
d_call: .; cdr3_length: 14; clone_size: once; v_call: TRBV27; j_call: TRBJ1-1; cdr3_nt: TGTGCCAGCAGTTTGGGACCGCTGAACACTGAAGCTTTCTTT; cdr3_aa: CASSLGPLNTEAFF
d_call: .; cdr3_length: 15; clone_size: .; v_call: TRBV6-6; j_call: TRBJ1-5; cdr3_nt: TGTGCCAGCAGCGGCCGACGGGGATCCAATCAGCCCCAGCATTTT; cdr3_aa: CASSGRRGSNQPQHF
d_call: .; cdr3_length: 13; clone_size: .; v_call: TRBV2; j_call: TRBJ2-5; cdr3_nt: TGTGCCAGCACCCGCAGCGAGCAAGAGACCCAGTACTTC; cdr3_aa: CASTRSEQETQYF
d_call: .; cdr3_length: 15; clone_size: .; v_call: TRBV9; j_call: TRBJ2-3; cdr3_nt: TGTGCCAGCAGCGTAGGTTCAGGGGGGACAGATACGCAGTATTTT; cdr3_aa: CASSVGSGGTDTQYF
d_call: .; cdr3_length: 14; clone_size: .; v_call: TRBV6-5; j_call: TRBJ2-5; cdr3_nt: TGTGCCAGCAGTGAAGGCAGGGTTATAGAGACCCAGTACTTC; cdr3_aa: CASSEGRVIETQYF
d_call: TRBD1; cdr3_length: 14; clone_size: .; v_call: TRBV19; j_call: TRBJ1-1; cdr3_nt: TGTGCCAGCAAACGACAGGGGGAATGGACTGAAGCTTTCTTT; cdr3_aa: CASKRQGEWTEAFF
d_call: TRBD1; cdr3_length: 14; clone_size: .; v_call: TRBV10-3; j_call: TRBJ2-7; cdr3_nt: TGTGCCATCAGTGGGAGAGGGGGCCCCTACGAGCAGTACTTC; cdr3_aa: CAISGRGGPYEQYF
d_call: .; cdr3_length: 15; clone_size: few; v_call: TRBV28; j_call: TRBJ1-2; cdr3_nt: TGTGCCAGCAGTTTATACGGTCGGATTTCCTATGGCTACACCTTC; cdr3_aa: CASSLYGRISYGYTF
d_call: .; cdr3_length: 12; clone_size: .; v_call: TRBV28; j_call: TRBJ1-2; cdr3_nt: TGTGCCAGCAGTTTTGCAGACTATGGCTACACCTTC; cdr3_aa: CASSFADYGYTF
d_call: .; cdr3_length: 16; clone_size: .; v_call: TRBV19; j_call: TRBJ1-5; cdr3_nt: TGTGCCAGTAGGGTATGGGGCCAGGGGAGAGATCAGCCCCAGCATTTT; cdr3_aa: CASRVWGQGRDQPQHF
d_call: .; cdr3_length: 15; clone_size: .; v_call: TRBV6-5; j_call: TRBJ1-4; cdr3_nt: TGTGCCAGCAGTTACGAGGGTGCAACTAATGAAAAACTGTTTTTT; cdr3_aa: CASSYEGATNEKLFF
d_call: TRBD2; cdr3_length: 18; clone_size: .; v_call: TRBV19; j_call: TRBJ2-1; cdr3_nt: TGTGCCAGTAGTCCCTTTGGACTAGCGGGAGGCTCCTACAATGAGCAGTTCTTC; cdr3_aa: CASSPFGLAGGSYNEQFF
d_call: .; cdr3_length: 14; clone_size: .; v_call: TRBV7-8; j_call: TRBJ2-2; cdr3_nt: TGTGCCAGCAGCCCACGGGAGTACACCGGGGAGCTGTTTTTT; cdr3_aa: CASSPREYTGELFF
d_call: .; cdr3_length: 17; clone_size: .; v_call: TRBV25-1; j_call: TRBJ2-6; cdr3_nt: TGTGCCAGCAGTGACCCCGACGAGCGCTCTGGGGCCAACGTCCTGACTTTC; cdr3_aa: CASSDPDERSGANVLTF
d_call: .; cdr3_length: 15; clone_size: .; v_call: TRBV2; j_call: TRBJ1-1; cdr3_nt: TGTGCCAGCAGGGCTAAATGGGGCGGAGGCACTGAAGCTTTCTTT; cdr3_aa: CASRAKWGGGTEAFF
d_call: TRBD1; cdr3_length: 14; clone_size: once; v_call: TRBV6-1; j_call: TRBJ1-4; cdr3_nt: TGTGCCAGCACCGACAGGGCAACTAATGAAAAACTGTTTTTT; cdr3_aa: CASTDRATNEKLFF
d_call: .; cdr3_length: 14; clone_size: few; v_call: TRBV18; j_call: TRBJ1-1; cdr3_nt: TGTGCCAGCTCCCCCAGTGCCAAGAACACTGAAGCTTTCTTT; cdr3_aa: CASSPSAKNTEAFF
d_call: .; cdr3_length: 17; clone_size: .; v_call: TRBV25-1; j_call: TRBJ2-1; cdr3_nt: TGTGCCAGCAGAAGAGGCGGGGCGGTGAGCTCCTACAATGAGCAGTTCTTC; cdr3_aa: CASRRGGAVSSYNEQFF
d_call: TRBD2; cdr3_length: 16; clone_size: .; v_call: TRBV11-1; j_call: TRBJ2-7; cdr3_nt: TGTGCCAGCAGCTTAGGGACTAGCGGGAGACTCTACGAGCAGTACTTC; cdr3_aa: CASSLGTSGRLYEQYF